This TCR beta chain was observed in a study of blood T cell repertoires in COVID-19. This clone occurred once. Original analysis: Amplified reference gene primers provided the basis for estimating nucleated cell counts. TCRdb's table, derived via immunoSEQ multiplex PCR, lists solely in-frame clones and lacks some. V and J calls and clone size are given by that table; D and trimming were obtained from the DNA. The table lists 15,000 to 20,000 clones, around four fifths of them singletons. V dropped 2 bases and J dropped 7 bases, with 9 bases sitting between them. The CDR3 covers 13 residues. Germline V lookup: CDR1 KGHSH, CDR2 LQKENI.

This receptor was obtained from a man in his fifties or sixties with active or convalescent COVID-19. The material sequenced was peripheral blood. The rearrangement links TRBV18 to TRBJ1-5; D remains ambiguous. DNA of the CDR3: TGTGCCAGCTCACCAGGGGAGGGCCAGCCCCAGCATTTT. Protein sequence: CASSPGEGQPQHF.